This is a list of T cell receptor beta chains from one sample in a study of control samples from healthy donors and cancer patients. This table comes from immunoSEQ multiplex PCR, and its TCRdb copy is limited to in-frame clones, with some not included. Here the sample spans more than 140,000 clones, roughly nine tenths being singletons. The sequenced material came from blood. These receptors were collected from a man younger than 35 in good health. The CDR3 runs from the conserved cysteine through the conserved F or W. Fields, in order: clone size, V gene, J gene, D gene, CDR3 DNA, CDR3 protein. The D gene is left open where the match is weak. Clone size appears in some rows only: once, few, many, or a class for an expanded clone.

clone_size: .
v_call: TRBV6-6
j_call: TRBJ2-1
d_call: TRBD1
cdr3_nt: TGTGCCAGCAGTGGACTAGGGACAGGGTATCGAAGGGAGCAGTTCTTC
cdr3_aa: CASSGLGTGYRREQFF

clone_size: .
v_call: TRBV5-5
j_call: TRBJ1-2
d_call: TRBD1
cdr3_nt: TGTGCCAGCAGCTTGGACAGGGGAGGCTACACCTTC
cdr3_aa: CASSLDRGGYTF

clone_size: .
v_call: TRBV29-1
j_call: TRBJ1-3
d_call: TRBD1
cdr3_nt: TGCAGCGTTGTCTGGGACAGCTCTGGAAACACCATATATTTT
cdr3_aa: CSVVWDSSGNTIYF

clone_size: .
v_call: TRBV6-5
j_call: TRBJ1-6
d_call: .
cdr3_nt: TGTGCCAGCCTAGGCAGGAGGAATTCACCCCTCCACTTT
cdr3_aa: CASLGRRNSPLHF

clone_size: .
v_call: TRBV5-1
j_call: TRBJ1-2
d_call: .
cdr3_nt: TGCGCCAGCAGCTTGGACTCCAGGGGAGGCTATGGCTACACCTTC
cdr3_aa: CASSLDSRGGYGYTF

clone_size: .
v_call: TRBV19
j_call: TRBJ2-6
d_call: TRBD1
cdr3_nt: TGTGCCAGTAGTATCGGACAGGGGTTGAGGGGGGCCAACGTCCTGACTTTC
cdr3_aa: CASSIGQGLRGANVLTF

clone_size: .
v_call: TRBV4-2
j_call: TRBJ2-2
d_call: TRBD2
cdr3_nt: TGTGCCAGCAGCCAAGAAAGAGCGGGGGGGGCCACCGGGGAGCTGTTTTTT
cdr3_aa: CASSQERAGGATGELFF

clone_size: .
v_call: TRBV6-6
j_call: TRBJ2-7
d_call: TRBD2
cdr3_nt: TGTGCCAGCAGTCGAACCCGGCTAGCGGGGGCCCTCATCTACGAGCAGTACTTC
cdr3_aa: CASSRTRLAGALIYEQYF

clone_size: .
v_call: TRBV6-6
j_call: TRBJ2-3
d_call: .
cdr3_nt: TGTGCCAGCAGTTACCTCACCCAGGGGATCACAGATACGCAGTATTTT
cdr3_aa: CASSYLTQGITDTQYF

clone_size: .
v_call: TRBV27
j_call: TRBJ2-7
d_call: .
cdr3_nt: TGTGCCAGCAGTTCGACCCCCGTCTTCCTCGAGCAGTACTTC
cdr3_aa: CASSSTPVFLEQYF

clone_size: .
v_call: TRBV7-2
j_call: TRBJ2-6
d_call: .
cdr3_nt: TGTGCCAGCAGCACTTACAGGGCTGGGGCCAACGTCCTGACTTTC
cdr3_aa: CASSTYRAGANVLTF

clone_size: .
v_call: TRBV19
j_call: TRBJ1-2
d_call: TRBD1
cdr3_nt: TGTGCCAGTAGTATATTGCAGGGGGCTAACTATGGCTACACCTTC
cdr3_aa: CASSILQGANYGYTF

clone_size: .
v_call: TRBV13
j_call: TRBJ1-2
d_call: .
cdr3_nt: TGTGCCAGCAGCCCCACGAGAGGGGAGGAGGTCTACACCTTC
cdr3_aa: CASSPTRGEEVYTF

clone_size: .
v_call: TRBV5-8
j_call: TRBJ2-7
d_call: .
cdr3_nt: TGTGCCAGCAGCTTCGCACATGGCGGAGGATACGAGCAGTACTTC
cdr3_aa: CASSFAHGGGYEQYF

clone_size: once
v_call: TRBV19
j_call: TRBJ2-1
d_call: .
cdr3_nt: TGTGCCAGTAGTAGCATGCTTGATGGGAGCTCCTACAATGAGCAGTTCTTC
cdr3_aa: CASSSMLDGSSYNEQFF

clone_size: .
v_call: TRBV4-1
j_call: TRBJ2-7
d_call: TRBD1
cdr3_nt: TGCGCCAGCAGCCATGCCCCCTCCGGGACAGGGAACGAGCAGTACTTC
cdr3_aa: CASSHAPSGTGNEQYF

clone_size: .
v_call: TRBV6-6
j_call: TRBJ1-6
d_call: .
cdr3_nt: TGTGCCAGCAGTCTGAGCGGGGCGGGGGGCTCCTATAATTCACCCCTCCACTTT
cdr3_aa: CASSLSGAGGSYNSPLHF

clone_size: .
v_call: TRBV28
j_call: TRBJ2-4
d_call: .
cdr3_nt: TGTGCCAGCATCCCAACGGGGCTAGCCAAAAACATTCAGTACTTC
cdr3_aa: CASIPTGLAKNIQYF

clone_size: .
v_call: TRBV21-1
j_call: TRBJ2-5
d_call: .
cdr3_nt: TGTGCCAGCAGCAAACCACTAGCGGGGGGTGAGACCCAGTACTTC
cdr3_aa: CASSKPLAGGETQYF

clone_size: .
v_call: TRBV7-9
j_call: TRBJ1-4
d_call: .
cdr3_nt: TGTGCCAGCAGTAGAAACCGAGGAAATAATGAAAAACTGTTTTTT
cdr3_aa: CASSRNRGNNEKLFF

clone_size: .
v_call: TRBV19
j_call: TRBJ2-3
d_call: .
cdr3_nt: TGTGCCAGTAGTCAAATACTAGCTACAGATACGCAGTATTTT
cdr3_aa: CASSQILATDTQYF

clone_size: .
v_call: TRBV10-1
j_call: TRBJ2-3
d_call: TRBD2
cdr3_nt: TGCGCCAGCAGTCCAGGGAAAGCGGGACGGGTTTCAGATACGCAGTATTTT
cdr3_aa: CASSPGKAGRVSDTQYF

clone_size: .
v_call: TRBV19
j_call: TRBJ2-7
d_call: TRBD2
cdr3_nt: TGTGCCAGTAGCACTAGCGGGGGCCAAGAGCAGTACTTC
cdr3_aa: CASSTSGGQEQYF

clone_size: .
v_call: TRBV6-5
j_call: TRBJ2-7
d_call: .
cdr3_nt: TGTGCCAGCAGTACAACAGAAGCCCACGAGCAGTACTTC
cdr3_aa: CASSTTEAHEQYF

clone_size: .
v_call: TRBV6-6
j_call: TRBJ2-7
d_call: TRBD2
cdr3_nt: TGTGCCAGCTCTCGACTAGCGGGGGGGCCTAGATCCGGGCAGTACTTC
cdr3_aa: CASSRLAGGPRSGQYF

clone_size: .
v_call: TRBV14
j_call: TRBJ2-5
d_call: TRBD1
cdr3_nt: TGTGCCAGCAGCCCCTCCCGACAGGGGCAAGAGACCCAGTACTTC
cdr3_aa: CASSPSRQGQETQYF

clone_size: .
v_call: TRBV19
j_call: TRBJ2-7
d_call: TRBD1
cdr3_nt: TGTGCCAGTAGCCCACGGACAGGGGCCTACGAGCAGTACTTC
cdr3_aa: CASSPRTGAYEQYF

clone_size: .
v_call: TRBV7-6
j_call: TRBJ2-1
d_call: TRBD2
cdr3_nt: TGTGCCAGCAGCTTAGGTCTAGCGGGGGGGAGTGATGAGCAGTTCTTC
cdr3_aa: CASSLGLAGGSDEQFF

clone_size: .
v_call: TRBV11-3
j_call: TRBJ1-2
d_call: .
cdr3_nt: TGTGCCAGCAGCTTCGTGACAGGCCCCTACACCTTC
cdr3_aa: CASSFVTGPYTF

clone_size: .
v_call: TRBV5-1
j_call: TRBJ1-1
d_call: .
cdr3_nt: TGCGCCAGCAGCTTGGCGGGGGTTACTGAAGCTTTCTTT
cdr3_aa: CASSLAGVTEAFF

clone_size: .
v_call: TRBV3-1/TRBV3-2
j_call: TRBJ1-2
d_call: .
cdr3_nt: TGTGCCAGCAGCCCCAGACCGGAGAAGGGCTACACCTTC
cdr3_aa: CASSPRPEKGYTF

clone_size: .
v_call: TRBV18
j_call: TRBJ2-1
d_call: TRBD1
cdr3_nt: TGTGCCAGCTCACCGGGACAGGGTTCGGAGCAGTTCTTC
cdr3_aa: CASSPGQGSEQFF

clone_size: .
v_call: TRBV12-3/TRBV12-4
j_call: TRBJ1-1
d_call: .
cdr3_nt: TGTGCCAGCAGTTTCAGGAACACTGAAGCTTTCTTT
cdr3_aa: CASSFRNTEAFF

clone_size: .
v_call: TRBV6-5
j_call: TRBJ1-4
d_call: .
cdr3_nt: TGTGCCAGCAGCCAGCAGGGGAATGAAAAACTGTTTTTT
cdr3_aa: CASSQQGNEKLFF

clone_size: .
v_call: TRBV6-5
j_call: TRBJ1-1
d_call: .
cdr3_nt: TGTGCCAGCAGTTACTGGACGGGAACTGAAGCTTTCTTT
cdr3_aa: CASSYWTGTEAFF

clone_size: .
v_call: TRBV5-1
j_call: TRBJ2-5
d_call: TRBD1
cdr3_nt: TGCGCCAGCAGCAGCCAGGGGGCGGGGGAGACCCAGTACTTC
cdr3_aa: CASSSQGAGETQYF

clone_size: once
v_call: TRBV3-1/TRBV3-2
j_call: TRBJ1-1
d_call: .
cdr3_nt: TGTGCCAGCAGCCAAGATTATGGGGGGCCCTTGAACACTGAAGCTTTCTTT
cdr3_aa: CASSQDYGGPLNTEAFF

clone_size: .
v_call: TRBV12-5
j_call: TRBJ2-7
d_call: TRBD1
cdr3_nt: TGTGCTAGTGGTTTGGTACGTGGACAGGGCGCCTCCTACGAGCAGTACTTC
cdr3_aa: CASGLVRGQGASYEQYF

clone_size: .
v_call: TRBV5-4
j_call: TRBJ2-7
d_call: .
cdr3_nt: TGTGCCAGCAGCCTTACCGGGACGAACCCCTACGAGCAGTACTTC
cdr3_aa: CASSLTGTNPYEQYF

clone_size: .
v_call: TRBV5-1
j_call: TRBJ1-1
d_call: .
cdr3_nt: TGCGCCAGCAGCTTGGCAACGGTGAACACTGAAGCTTTCTTT
cdr3_aa: CASSLATVNTEAFF

clone_size: .
v_call: TRBV5-1
j_call: TRBJ2-3
d_call: .
cdr3_nt: TGCGCCAGCAGCTGGAGGGGGGACCCGAGCACAGATACGCAGTATTTT
cdr3_aa: CASSWRGDPSTDTQYF

clone_size: .
v_call: TRBV13
j_call: TRBJ1-5
d_call: .
cdr3_nt: TGTGCCAGCAGCTCCGGACAGAATCAGCCCCAGCATTTT
cdr3_aa: CASSSGQNQPQHF

clone_size: .
v_call: TRBV18
j_call: TRBJ1-1
d_call: .
cdr3_nt: TGTGCCAGCTCCCGAAGGGGATCCGGGTCTCTGGAGGGGAGTGAAGCTTTCTTT
cdr3_aa: CASSRRGSGSLEGSEAFF

clone_size: .
v_call: TRBV6-5
j_call: TRBJ2-7
d_call: TRBD1
cdr3_nt: TGTGCCTTGGGCAGGGGGCTCGAGCAGTACTTC
cdr3_aa: CALGRGLEQYF

clone_size: .
v_call: TRBV27
j_call: TRBJ1-1
d_call: .
cdr3_nt: TGTGCCAGCAGTTTAAAGGGGGACACTGAAGCTTTCTTT
cdr3_aa: CASSLKGDTEAFF

clone_size: .
v_call: TRBV25-1
j_call: TRBJ1-1
d_call: .
cdr3_nt: TGTGCCAGCAGTGAATTAACGACAGGTATGAACACTGAAGCTTTCTTT
cdr3_aa: CASSELTTGMNTEAFF